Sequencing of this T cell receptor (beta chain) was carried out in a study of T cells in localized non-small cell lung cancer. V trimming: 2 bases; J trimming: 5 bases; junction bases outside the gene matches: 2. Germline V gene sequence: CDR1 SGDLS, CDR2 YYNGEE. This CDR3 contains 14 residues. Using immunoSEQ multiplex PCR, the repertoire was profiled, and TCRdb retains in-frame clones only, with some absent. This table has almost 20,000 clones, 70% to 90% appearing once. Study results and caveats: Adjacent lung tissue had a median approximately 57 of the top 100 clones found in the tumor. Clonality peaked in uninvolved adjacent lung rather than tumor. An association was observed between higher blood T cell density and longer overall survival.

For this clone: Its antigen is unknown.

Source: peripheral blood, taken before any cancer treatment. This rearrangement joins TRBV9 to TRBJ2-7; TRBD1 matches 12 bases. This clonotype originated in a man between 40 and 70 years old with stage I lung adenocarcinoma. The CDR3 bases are TGTGCCAGCAGCGTCGGGACAGGGGGCCACGAGCAGTACTTC. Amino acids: CASSVGTGGHEQYF.